The clone carrying this T cell receptor beta chain was detected ten times or more. Thyroid surgery took place with no prior treatment in any patient. TCRdb ran MiXCR on the PCR reads. The data show roughly 63,000 clones, around 15% seen once. The sample is drawn from a study of metastatic and nonmetastatic thyroid tumors. Study in general: Patients with malignant and benign thyroid disease provided blood and tumor or nodule tissue, whose repertoires were compared.

Germline loops: CDR1 SGHDN, CDR2 FVKESK. V lost 0 bases, J lost 0 bases, and 9 bases lay in between. The CDR3 runs to 16 residues. Source material: blood. This TCR derives from a male donor with papillary thyroid cancer or a benign thyroid nodule (not recorded which). Some clones in this sample may be carry-over from other donors' samples. The rearrangement uses TRBV14 and TRBJ1-3; D uncertain. The CDR3 bases are TGTGCCAGCAGCCAAGATTCGCCGTACTCTGGAAACACCATATATTTT. Protein product: CASSQDSPYSGNTIYF.